The rows below give T cell receptor beta chains drawn from one sample of a study of OX40 agonist ivuxolimab in advanced cancers. Here immunoSEQ multiplex PCR was the method, and the copy in TCRdb shows in-frame clones only, minus some. The sample lists 30,000 to 45,000 clones, roughly 81% occurring once. Sample: CD4+ or CD8+ T cells sorted from blood, taken in a trial of the OX40 agonist ivuxolimab. These receptors were collected from an adult with an advanced solid tumor such as melanoma, head and neck, liver or kidney cancer. Each CDR3 is given without its conserved first and last residue.

v_gene	j_gene	CDR3aa
TRBV19	TRBJ2-2	ASSMSANTGELF
TRBV15	TRBJ2-3	ATRGGSSSTDTQY
TRBV6-5	TRBJ2-5	AISEKGETQY
TRBV18	TRBJ1-2	ASLDRPSTYGYT
TRBV7-2	TRBJ1-3	ASSLEGIANTIY
TRBV2	TRBJ2-2	ATALSIGSSSRELF
TRBV13	TRBJ1-1	ASSPRTGGTEAF
TRBV14	TRBJ1-3	ASSQQISGNTIY
TRBV18	TRBJ2-2	ASSPGRPGAPGELF
TRBV6-5	TRBJ1-2	ASSYSGRGYT
TRBV2	TRBJ1-2	ASGRGTAGFP
TRBV15	TRBJ2-6	ATSRDLVGANVLT